One and the same sample provided the 3 T cell receptor beta chains below, sequenced in a study of beta chain features in type 1 diabetes. TCRB transcripts that were expressed got sequenced, as all of the isolated RNA had been reverse transcribed. Sequencing was performed with immunoSEQ multiplex PCR; in TCRdb, only in-frame clones are kept and a portion is missing. The table includes roughly 380,000 clones, about 19% detected once. Sequencing input: naive CD4+ T cells from blood. The source is a woman aged 18-29 years in good health.

The V call is TRBV5-6, the J call TRBJ2-7; D might be TRBD2 (5 bases). The germline V gene has CDR1 SGHDT and CDR2 YYEEEE. The CDR3 is made up of 15 amino acids. Trimming shortened V by 1 base and J by 0 bases, and 11 bases separated the two germline ends. The CDR3, as DNA: TGTGCCAGCAGCTTGTTAGCGCAAAACTCCTACGAGCAGTACTTC. Amino acid sequence: CASSLLAQNSYEQYF.

This clone was observed a few times. The V and J genes are TRBV20-1 and TRBJ2-7; 7 nucleotides match TRBD2. The J segment lost 0 bases and the V segment lost 8 bases, leaving 1 base of the junction unmatched. The CDR3 covers 11 residues. Germline CDR1 is DFQATT and CDR2 is SNEGSKA (reference sequence). The DNA of the CDR3 is TGCAGTCTAGCGGACTCCTACGAGCAGTACTTC. Amino acids: CSLADSYEQYF.

This clone turned up a few times. The V call is TRBV25-1, the J call TRBJ2-3; tentative D call: TRBD2 (5 bases). V was pared by 4 bases and J by 6 bases, with 20 bases between. Germline loops: CDR1 MGHDK, CDR2 SYGVNS. This CDR3 is 16 amino acids long. The CDR3 DNA reads as TGTGCCAGCAGTGGATCTGTAGCGAGAAGAAGGGATACGCAGTATTTT. This sequence encodes CASSGSVARRRDTQYF.